This paragraph covers one T cell receptor beta chain sequence. Its antigen is currently unknown. The sample belongs to a study of T cell responses to AZD1222 COVID-19 vaccine. Sequencing was performed with immunoSEQ multiplex PCR; in TCRdb, only in-frame clones are kept and a portion is missing. The data hold about 160,000 clones, with approximately 90% observed a single time. Study conclusions and caveats: In a largely white British group with more females than males, clonal diversity was possibly underestimated. As reported, nearly half of all spike-specific TCRs target variant regions that are unmutated.

CDR3 length: 14 residues. V was pared by 6 bases and J by 1 base, with 12 bases between. Germline V CDR1 and CDR2: SGHTA, FQGNSA. The J gene is TRBJ1-1, the V gene TRBV7-2; D may be TRBD1 (5 bases). The receptor comes from an adult who received the AZD1222 COVID-19 vaccine. Here the sequenced sample was peripheral blood, taken 28 days after the second AZD1222 dose. CDR3: CASRLTDRNTEAFF. DNA for the CDR3: TGTGCCAGCAGACTAACAGACAGGAACACTGAAGCTTTCTTT.